The 24 T cell receptor beta chains below all came from one sample that was sequenced in a study of Ad26.COV2.S vaccination and SARS-CoV-2 variants. Here immunoSEQ multiplex PCR was the method, and the copy in TCRdb shows in-frame clones only, minus some. The sample shows about 350,000 clones, around 90% of them seen only once. Material: peripheral blood, obtained after recovery from COVID-19. All receptors derive from a human donor who had recovered from COVID-19.

This clone was observed a single time. The chain combines TRBV29-1 with TRBJ2-2; D might be TRBD1 (6 bases). Germline CDR1 and CDR2: SQVTM and ANQGSEA. Trimming took 7 bases from V and 1 from J, leaving 13 bases between them. The CDR3 is 14 residues long. Written as DNA, the CDR3 is TGCAGCGCCAAGGACAGTATGAACACCGGGGAGCTGTTTTTT. Residues: CSAKDSMNTGELFF.

The gene calls are TRBV6-4 and TRBJ2-1, with 10 bases aligning to TRBD2. The germline V gene encodes CDR1 MRHNA and CDR2 SNTAGT. CDR3 size: 15 residues. V lost 3 bases to trimming and J lost 5 bases; unmatched junction nucleotides: 4. CDR3 nucleotides: TGTGCCAGCAGTGAACTAGCGGGGACTCACAATGAGCAGTTCTTC. It codes for CASSELAGTHNEQFF.

V usage is TRBV19 and J usage is TRBJ1-1, with 8 bases aligning to TRBD1. The V and J ends lost 4 bases and 7 bases, in that order; junction bases with no gene match: 14. Germline V lookup: CDR1 LNHDA, CDR2 SQIVND (reference sequence). This CDR3 is 16 amino acids long. CDR3: CASSSLGRDRGNEAFF. In DNA form, the CDR3 reads TGTGCCAGTAGTAGCCTCGGCCGAGACAGGGGAAATGAAGCTTTCTTT. Based on the CDR3 plus reference TRBV19 and TRBJ1-1, the full variable domain is DGGITQSPKYLFRKEGQNVTLSCEQNLNHDAMYWYRQDPGQGLRLIYYSQIVNDFQKGDIAEGYSVSREKKESFPLTVTSAQKNPTAFYLCASSSLGRDRGNEAFFGQGTRLTVV.

J is TRBJ1-3 and V is TRBV7-8; D gene ambiguous. The germline CDR1 and CDR2 sequences are SGHVS and FQNEAQ. The CDR3 length is 12 residues. V was clipped by 1 base and J by 4 bases, with 2 bases between them. The CDR3 DNA reads TGTGCCAGCAGCTTAGAAGGAAACACCATATATTTT. Residues: CASSLEGNTIYF. The full variable domain, with the rest looked up from reference TRBV7-8 and TRBJ1-3, is GAGVSQSPRYKVAKRGQDVALRCDPISGHVSLFWYQQALGQGPEFLTYFQNEAQLDKSGLPSDRFFAERPEGSVSTLKIQRTQQEDSAVYLCASSLEGNTIYFGEGSWLTVV.

This chain connects TRBV10-3 to TRBJ1-1; 7 bases agree with TRBD1. Trimming at V came to 5 bases and at J to 1 base, leaving 10 bases not matched to a gene. This CDR3 comprises 16 residues. Germline assignment: CDR1 ENHRY and CDR2 SYGVKD. CDR3 nucleotide sequence: TGTGCCATCAGTCCCCAGGGGGGGCTAGCGAACACTGAAGCTTTCTTT. This encodes CAISPQGGLANTEAFF.

CDR3 residues: CASSLQGDLKNIQYF. The CDR3 nucleotides read TGTGCCAGCAGCTTACAAGGAGACCTCAAAAACATTCAGTACTTC. V is TRBV7-2 and J is TRBJ2-4; D not certain. The CDR3 totals 15 residues. Trimming took off 2 bases at V and 3 bases at J, with 11 bases between the two ends. Germline assignment: CDR1 SGHTA and CDR2 FQGNSA.

This chain uses TRBV9 with TRBJ1-2, with a weak D call TRBD1 (5 bases). Trimming stripped 7 bases from V and 8 bases from J, with 12 bases between. Germline loops: CDR1 SGDLS, CDR2 YYNGEE. The CDR3 sequence is 11 residues long. Written as DNA, the CDR3 is TGTGCCAGCGGGCCCGGGGGGGGCTACACCTTC. It encodes CASGPGGGYTF.

The CDR3 DNA reads as TGTGCCAGCAGCCTCCCCAGCCGCTCTGGAAACACCATATATTTT. Protein sequence: CASSLPSRSGNTIYF. The rearrangement joins TRBV12-1 to TRBJ1-3. TRBV12-1 is tagged as a pseudogene. This CDR3 has 15 amino acids.

The rearrangement links TRBV9 to TRBJ1-2, with TRBD1 matching over 8 bases. CDR3 size: 14 residues. Trimming at V came to 0 bases and at J to 7 bases, leaving 5 bases not matched to a gene. Germline values: CDR1 SGDLS, CDR2 YYNGEE. The CDR3 reads CASSVDQGQVGYTF. CDR3 coding DNA: TGTGCCAGCAGCGTAGATCAGGGACAGGTTGGCTACACCTTC.

The rearrangement links TRBV6-2 or TRBV6-3 to TRBJ2-2; D is unclear. V lost 5 bases and J 7 bases, leaving 5 bases between the germline ends. CDR3 size: 11 residues. Germline V gives CDR1 MNHEY, CDR2 SVGEGT. CDR3 residues: CASSQIGELFF. The CDR3 DNA reads as TGTGCCAGCAGTCAGATCGGGGAGCTGTTTTTT.

This rearrangement joins TRBV5-1 to TRBJ1-1; weak D call: TRBD1 (5 bases). The CDR3 is 15 residues long. Germline CDR1 reads SGHRS; CDR2 reads YFSETQ. V was clipped by 1 base and J by 4 bases, with 14 bases between them. The CDR3 loop is CASSLIGGSSTEAFF. The CDR3 DNA reads TGCGCCAGCAGCTTGATTGGGGGAAGTAGCACTGAAGCTTTCTTT.

The chain links TRBV28 to TRBJ2-3; D uncertain. In germline, CDR1 is MDHEN, CDR2 SYDVKM. The CDR3 totals 15 residues. V lost 3 bases and J lost 0, with 10 bases in between. CDR3 loop: CASSFGLTSTDTQYF. The CDR3 region has the DNA TGTGCCAGCAGTTTCGGCTTAACTAGCACAGATACGCAGTATTTT.

V gene TRBV4-2 combines with J gene TRBJ1-4, with 8 bases lining up with TRBD1. Per germline, CDR1 LGHNA and CDR2 YNFKEQ. The CDR3 has 17 residues. V trimming: 0 bases; J trimming: 5 bases; junction bases outside the gene matches: 8. CDR3: CASSQDQVRGPNEKLFF. In DNA form, the CDR3 reads TGTGCCAGCAGCCAAGATCAGGTCAGGGGGCCGAATGAAAAACTGTTTTTT.

This chain links TRBV6-5 with TRBJ2-7, with TRBD1 matching 9 bases. The CDR3 runs to 14 residues. V shed 6 bases, J shed 2 bases, and the junction held 5 bases outside the gene matches. Germline V lookup: CDR1 MNHEY, CDR2 SVGAGI. CDR3 sequence reads: CASRAGTGPYEQYF. The CDR3, as DNA: TGTGCCAGCAGAGCCGGGACAGGGCCCTACGAGCAGTACTTC.

This clone was found a few times. In the same sample, other DNA sequences code for this CDR3. The V gene is TRBV6-5, the J gene TRBJ1-1; a possible D gene is TRBD1 (5 bases). The CDR3 totals 13 residues. Trimming left V 2 bases short and J 5 bases short, with 9 bases between. Germline V gene lookup returns CDR1 MNHEY and CDR2 SVGAGI. The CDR3 DNA reads TGTGCCAGCAGTTACAGTGGGGGGACTGAAGCTTTCTTT. It specifies CASSYSGGTEAFF.

This clone turned up a few times. The rearrangement links TRBV5-4 to TRBJ2-3, with D uncertain. Germline CDR1 is SGHNT and CDR2 is YYREEE (reference sequence). The CDR3 runs 13 residues. The V and J ends lost 4 bases and 6 bases respectively, with 12 bases between them. This CDR3 reads CASSPPVSDTQYF. The CDR3 coding sequence is TGTGCCAGCAGCCCCCCCGTGAGTGATACGCAGTATTTT.

The sample holds many counts of this clone. The DNA of the CDR3 is TGTGCCAGCAGCTTAGTTGGCAGGGGAATCTATAACTATGGCTACACCTTC. Its protein is CASSLVGRGIYNYGYTF. This chain connects TRBV13 to TRBJ1-2; D may be TRBD1 (6 bases). Trimming pared 1 base from V and 1 base from J, leaving 16 bases between. The CDR3 covers 17 residues. Germline V gene data show CDR1 as PRHDT and CDR2 as FYEKMQ (reference sequence).

J is TRBJ2-7 and V is TRBV29-1; possible D gene TRBD2, 5 bases. V lost 0 bases to trimming and J lost 2 bases, with 11 bases between them. Germline values: CDR1 SQVTM, CDR2 ANQGSEA. This CDR3 has 14 residues. The CDR3 nucleotides read TGCAGCGTTGAAGAGTTGAGGGAACCCTACGAGCAGTACTTC. Amino acid sequence: CSVEELREPYEQYF.

The chain links TRBV5-1 to TRBJ1-2; 7 bases fit TRBD1. The CDR3 is 13 amino acids. Trimming at V came to 4 bases and at J to 4 bases, leaving 4 bases not matched to a gene. Germline V gene data show CDR1 as SGHRS and CDR2 as YFSETQ. In DNA, the CDR3 is TGCGCCAGCAGCAGGGACAGTTCCTATGGCTACACCTTC. It specifies CASSRDSSYGYTF.

V and J are TRBV9 and TRBJ2-4; 7 positions agree with TRBD1. In germline, CDR1 is SGDLS, CDR2 YYNGEE. V was clipped by 4 bases and J by 3 bases; unmatched bases: 1. This CDR3 is built from 13 residues. This CDR3 is CASSRDSKNIQYF. For the CDR3, the DNA is TGTGCCAGCAGCCGGGACAGCAAAAACATTCAGTACTTC.

The table lists this clone with a count of one. The chain links TRBV25-1 to TRBJ1-5; D unresolved. V lost 3 bases and J lost 5, with 11 bases in between. Germline V gives CDR1 MGHDK, CDR2 SYGVNS. The CDR3 is 14 residues long. The CDR3 loop is CASSEGWVDQPQHF. DNA of the CDR3: TGTGCCAGCAGTGAGGGTTGGGTCGATCAGCCCCAGCATTTT.

The chain carries TRBV27 and TRBJ1-2, with a weak D call TRBD1 (6 bases). The CDR3 has 15 amino acids. V shed 2 bases and J shed 2 bases, with 12 bases lying between them. Germline V gene data show CDR1 as MNHEY and CDR2 as SMNVEV (reference sequence). The chain's CDR3 is CASSLLAGTNYGYTF. The CDR3 region has the DNA TGTGCCAGCAGTTTACTCGCAGGGACAAACTATGGCTACACCTTC.

The chain links TRBV4-1 to TRBJ1-2, with 8 bases that match TRBD1. Germline CDR1 and CDR2: MGHRA and YSYEKL. The CDR3 has 15 residues. Trimming at V came to 3 bases and at J to 5 bases, leaving 8 bases not matched to a gene. The CDR3 coding sequence is TGCGCCAGCAGCCACCCCGGGACAGGAGTATATGGCTACACCTTC. Translation gives CASSHPGTGVYGYTF.

The chain combines TRBV9 with TRBJ1-1; D possibly corresponds to TRBD1 (6 bases). The CDR3 covers 12 residues. With 5 bases removed from V and 8 bases from J, the gap between germline ends came to 13 bases. The germline gives CDR1 SGDLS, CDR2 YYNGEE. The CDR3 sequence: CASSQTGSEAFF. The DNA for the CDR3 is TGTGCCAGCAGTCAAACAGGGTCCGAAGCTTTCTTT. Based on the CDR3 plus reference TRBV9 and TRBJ1-1, the full variable domain is DSGVTQTPKHLITATGQRVTLRCSPRSGDLSVYWYQQSLDQGLQFLIQYYNGEERAKGNILERFSAQQFPDLHSELNLSSLELGDSALYFCASSQTGSEAFFGQGTRLTVV.